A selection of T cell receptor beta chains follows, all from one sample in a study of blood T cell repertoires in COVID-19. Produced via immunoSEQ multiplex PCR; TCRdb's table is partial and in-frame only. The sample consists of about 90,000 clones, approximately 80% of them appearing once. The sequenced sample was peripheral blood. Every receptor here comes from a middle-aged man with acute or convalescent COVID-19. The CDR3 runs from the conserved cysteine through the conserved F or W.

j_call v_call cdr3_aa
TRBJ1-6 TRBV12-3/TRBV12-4 CASTPARNSPLHF
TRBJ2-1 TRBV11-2 CASSTGTGKGEQFF
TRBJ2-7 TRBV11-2 CASSLRQGSYEQYF
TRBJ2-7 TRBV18 CASSPQGHSYEQYF
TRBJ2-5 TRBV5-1 CASSPGTSGGIETQYF
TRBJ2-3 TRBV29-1 CSVATDTQYF
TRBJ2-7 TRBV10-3 CAISKSSGTGSNEQYF
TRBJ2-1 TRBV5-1 CASSFNLAGDNEQFF
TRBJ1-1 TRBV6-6 CASSFTGEAFF
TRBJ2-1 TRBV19 CASRQGNEQFF
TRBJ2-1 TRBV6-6 CASSSHDRAVNNEQFF
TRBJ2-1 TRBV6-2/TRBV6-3 CASSWLAGISEQFF
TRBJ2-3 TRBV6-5 CASSYLGSRTDTQYF
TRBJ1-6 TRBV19 CASSPQGAENSPLHF
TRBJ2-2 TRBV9 CASRTPAAELFF
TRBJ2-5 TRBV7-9 CASSLGAGGIETQYF
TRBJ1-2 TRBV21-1 CASGSGDYTF
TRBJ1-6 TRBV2 CASRAGTGFNSPLHF